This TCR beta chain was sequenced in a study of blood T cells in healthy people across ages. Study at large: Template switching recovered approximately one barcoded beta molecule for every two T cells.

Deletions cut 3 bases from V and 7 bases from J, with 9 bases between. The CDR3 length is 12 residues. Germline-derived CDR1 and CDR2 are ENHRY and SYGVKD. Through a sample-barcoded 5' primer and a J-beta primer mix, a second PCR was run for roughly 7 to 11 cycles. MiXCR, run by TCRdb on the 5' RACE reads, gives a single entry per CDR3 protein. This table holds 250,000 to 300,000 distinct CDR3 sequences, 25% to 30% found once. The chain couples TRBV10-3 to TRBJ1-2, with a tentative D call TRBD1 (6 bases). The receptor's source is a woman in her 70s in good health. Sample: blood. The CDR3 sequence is CAISEGQFGYTF. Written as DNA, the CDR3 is TGTGCCATCAGTGAAGGACAGTTTGGCTACACCTTC.